A single sample is the source of the 21 T cell receptor beta chains below, sequenced in a study of T cells in Graves' hyperthyroidism and ophthalmopathy (dated by TCRdb to 2018 to 2020). Libraries were constructed by multiplex PCR. Sequencing relied on an Illumina HiSeq 2000. The TCR beta CDR3 regions were amplified from RNA transcripts. The first round of RT-PCR for the TCR CDR3 was performed with the HTBI primer set and the Qiagen OneStep RT-PCR kit. TCRdb reprocessed the public reads (quality trimming at Q25 with fastp, clone calling with MiXCR) and kept in-frame beta chains. Each entry is one CDR3 protein sequence, shown with its most common DNA and genes. This sample is represented by roughly 380,000 distinct CDR3 sequences; over 11% of them were singletons. 9.5% to 11% of the sample goes to the ten largest clones. Sequencing was performed on blood. These receptors were collected from a woman in her sixties or seventies with Graves' hyperthyroidism.

This clonotype was counted many times. The chain is built from TRBV20-1 and TRBJ1-2; D remains ambiguous. The CDR3 consists of 15 residues. Germline V gene sequence: CDR1 DFQATT, CDR2 SNEGSKA (reference sequence). Trimming took off 5 bases at V and 4 bases at J, with 20 bases between the two ends. The CDR3 reads CSASSSGVWGYGYTF. CDR3 DNA: TGCAGTGCTTCTAGCTCCGGGGTTTGGGGCTATGGCTACACCTTC.

The CDR3 bases are TGCAGCGTTCAGACAGGAAACTATGGCTACACCTTC. This translates into CSVQTGNYGYTF. This chain connects TRBV29-1 to TRBJ1-2; the D gene is possibly TRBD1 (6 bases). The CDR3 covers 12 residues. The germline V and J ends were trimmed by 5 bases and 2 bases, with 9 bases remaining between them. CDR1 is SQVTM and CDR2 is ANQGSEA in the germline V gene.

This clonotype has a count of ten or more. V gene TRBV12-3 or TRBV12-4 combines with J gene TRBJ2-1; the match to TRBD2 covers 8 bases. The CDR3 runs 14 residues. The V segment lost 3 bases and the J segment 7 bases; nucleotides outside the gene matches: 5. The CDR3 is CASSFTGGRNEQFF. As DNA, the CDR3 is TGTGCCAGCAGTTTCACGGGAGGGCGAAATGAGCAGTTCTTC.

The rearrangement joins TRBV6-1 to TRBJ2-1, with TRBD1 as a possible D gene (5 bases). V was pared by 6 bases and J by 5 bases, with 11 bases between. The CDR3 sequence is 13 residues long. CDR1 and CDR2 (germline): MNHNS, SASEGT. The CDR3 region has the DNA TGTGCCAGCAGCTTCGGCAGGGACAATGAGCAGTTCTTC. Its protein product is CASSFGRDNEQFF.

This clonotype was recorded many times. The chain combines TRBV27 with TRBJ2-1; TRBD2 agrees at 12 bases. The germline V gene has CDR1 MNHEY and CDR2 SMNVEV (reference sequence). This CDR3 region has 18 residues. Trimming at V came to 8 bases and at J to 6 bases, leaving 17 bases not matched to a gene. CDR3 bases: TGTGCCAGCGCTCCCGGCAGACTTTGGACTAGCGGGATCAATGAGCAGTTCTTC. Translated: CASAPGRLWTSGINEQFF.

CDR3 coding DNA: TGTGCCTGGAGTAGGGCTAGCGGGATCTACGAGCAGTACTTC. This gives the protein CAWSRASGIYEQYF. This sequence joins TRBV30 and TRBJ2-7, with TRBD2 identical over 9 bases. Germline lookup yields CDR1 GTSNPN and CDR2 SVGIG (reference sequence). With 2 bases clipped from V and 3 bases from J, the junction kept 5 bases outside the gene matches. The length of the CDR3 is 14 residues.

This clonotype was recorded at least ten times. The rearrangement uses TRBV20-1 and TRBJ1-1; tentatively, D is TRBD1 (6 bases). Trimming stripped 6 bases from V and 0 bases from J, with 20 bases between. CDR1 and CDR2 (germline): DFQATT, SNEGSKA (reference sequence). The CDR3 is 16 amino acids. For the CDR3, the DNA is TGCAGTGCCAGACGCCCGGGGGGCTTTCTGAACACTGAAGCTTTCTTT. The encoded protein is CSARRPGGFLNTEAFF.

There are many counts of this clonotype. The chain recombines TRBV7-9 with TRBJ2-3; D possibly uses TRBD1 or TRBD2 (5 bases each). This CDR3 spans 15 amino acids. V lost 2 bases to trimming and J lost 7 bases, with 16 bases between them. The germline V gene has CDR1 SEHNR and CDR2 FQNEAQ (reference sequence). This CDR3 is CASSLPGRINNTQYF. The CDR3, as DNA: TGTGCCAGCAGCTTACCGGGACGGATAAACAATACGCAGTATTTT.

The V call is TRBV7-3, the J call TRBJ2-2; D is perhaps TRBD1 or TRBD2 (6 bases each). CDR3 length: 17 amino acids. The germline V gene has CDR1 SGHTA and CDR2 FQGTGA. V dropped 1 base and J dropped 4 bases, with 16 bases sitting between them. CDR3 protein: CASSLISGALSTGELFF. The CDR3, as DNA: TGTGCCAGCAGCTTAATCTCGGGGGCGCTTAGCACCGGGGAGCTGTTTTTT.

This clonotype was recorded at least ten times. V is TRBV7-8 and J is TRBJ2-2; maybe TRBD2 (5 bases). This CDR3 spans 15 amino acids. Per germline, CDR1 SGHVS and CDR2 FQNEAQ. With 1 base removed from V and 3 bases from J, the gap between germline ends came to 9 bases. The CDR3 protein is CASSLVDGDTGELFF. In DNA form, the CDR3 reads TGTGCCAGCAGCTTAGTTGACGGGGACACCGGGGAGCTGTTTTTT.

V is TRBV9 and J is TRBJ2-3; D not certain. Germline lookup yields CDR1 SGDLS and CDR2 YYNGEE. V was pared by 1 base and J by 6 bases, with 18 bases between. The CDR3 is 16 residues long. The CDR3: CASSVTAWRGEDTQYF. In DNA form, the CDR3 reads TGTGCCAGCAGCGTAACCGCTTGGAGAGGAGAGGATACGCAGTATTTT.

This clonotype occurred many times. This chain uses TRBV18 with TRBJ2-1, with 10 bases that match TRBD2. The germline V gene has CDR1 KGHSH and CDR2 LQKENI. The CDR3 consists of 15 residues. The junction had 3 bases not matched to a gene; V was cut back by 0 bases and J by 7 bases. Here the CDR3 reads CASSPPLAGVNEQFF. The CDR3 nucleotides read TGTGCCAGCTCACCACCGCTAGCGGGAGTGAATGAGCAGTTCTTC. The full variable domain, its missing parts supplied by reference TRBV18 and TRBJ2-1, is NAGVMQNPRHLVRRRGQEARLRCSPMKGHSHVYWYRQLPEEGLKFMVYLQKENIIDESGMPKERFSAEFPKEGPSILRIQQVVRGDSAAYFCASSPPLAGVNEQFFGPGTRLTVL.

There are a few counts of this clonotype. This chain joins TRBV3-1 and TRBJ2-1; D may match TRBD1 or TRBD2 (6 bases each). V lost 2 bases and J 8 bases, leaving 13 bases between the germline ends. This CDR3 has 14 residues. Germline V gene sequence: CDR1 LGHDT, CDR2 YNNKEL (reference sequence). The chain's CDR3 is CASSQTRGGDEQFF. The DNA of the CDR3 is TGTGCCAGCAGCCAAACCAGGGGAGGCGATGAGCAGTTCTTC.

This clonotype appeared many times. This rearrangement joins TRBV12-3 or TRBV12-4 to TRBJ1-5; perhaps TRBD1 as D (6 bases). This CDR3 is built from 15 residues. V shed 6 bases and J shed 0 bases, with 12 bases lying between them. The DNA for the CDR3 is TGTGCCAGCAGAGGGGGAGGGACTAGCAATCAGCCCCAGCATTTT. This translates into CASRGGGTSNQPQHF.

Many counts were recorded for this clonotype. The V and J genes are TRBV7-8 and TRBJ2-7; TRBD2 matches at 8 bases. The V gene end was trimmed by 2 bases and the J gene end by 5 bases; junction bases not matched to a gene: 11. Germline CDR1 reads SGHVS; CDR2 reads FQNEAQ. CDR3 length equals 16 residues. The CDR3 is CASSLFAAGVAHEQYF. CDR3 coding DNA: TGTGCCAGCAGCTTATTTGCAGCGGGGGTGGCCCACGAGCAGTACTTC.

This clonotype has a count of ten or more. The rearrangement uses TRBV5-1 and TRBJ2-1, with TRBD1 matching 7 bases. CDR3 length: 15 amino acids. Germline CDR1 reads SGHRS; CDR2 reads YFSETQ. V was pared by 5 bases and J by 0 bases, with 5 bases of the junction left unmatched. The CDR3, as DNA: TGCGCCAGCAGGAGGAGGACAGGCTCCTACAATGAGCAGTTCTTC. Translating gives CASRRRTGSYNEQFF.

There are many counts of this clonotype. This rearrangement joins TRBV12-3 or TRBV12-4 to TRBJ1-6; D remains unclear. Trimming removed 2 bases at V and 4 bases at J, with 6 bases between. This CDR3 has 14 amino acids. CDR3 sequence (DNA): TGTGCCAGCAGTTTACGGCAGTATAATTCACCCCTCCACTTT. Its translation: CASSLRQYNSPLHF.

This clonotype turned up a few times. This chain connects TRBV27 to TRBJ2-7; no clear D gene. The germline CDR1 and CDR2 sequences are MNHEY and SMNVEV (reference sequence). The CDR3 has 14 amino acids. Trimming cost V 3 bases and J 1 base, with 10 bases left between them. Here the CDR3 reads CASSLASRSYEQYF. The CDR3 DNA sequence: TGTGCCAGCAGTTTGGCTAGTCGATCCTACGAGCAGTACTTC.

This clonotype was counted at least ten times. The V gene is TRBV29-1, the J gene TRBJ2-7; perhaps TRBD2 as D (5 bases). Germline-derived CDR1 and CDR2 are SQVTM and ANQGSEA. This CDR3 region has 15 residues. V was clipped by 4 bases and J by 7 bases, with 23 bases between them. In DNA, the CDR3 is TGCAGCGTTGGGTCCCCGGGCCCGGGGTCGCGGGAGCAGTACTTC. This translates into CSVGSPGPGSREQYF.

The table lists this clonotype with many counts. The chain links TRBV5-1 to TRBJ1-1, with TRBD1 as a possible D gene (6 bases). Trimming took 4 bases from V and 0 from J, leaving 10 bases between them. Per the germline V gene, CDR1 is SGHRS and CDR2 is YFSETQ. CDR3 size: 14 residues. This CDR3 is CASSVGGMNTEAFF. CDR3 in DNA: TGCGCCAGCAGCGTCGGGGGCATGAACACTGAAGCTTTCTTT.

This clonotype was picked up many times. V gene TRBV19 combines with J gene TRBJ1-2; D gene ambiguous. Germline V CDR1 and CDR2: LNHDA, SQIVND (reference sequence). This CDR3 has 15 residues. The V end was cut by 7 bases, the J end by 4 bases, with 19 bases between. CDR3 sequence reads: CASTPDAGPGYGYTF. The CDR3 region has the DNA TGTGCCAGTACTCCCGACGCAGGACCCGGCTATGGCTACACCTTC.